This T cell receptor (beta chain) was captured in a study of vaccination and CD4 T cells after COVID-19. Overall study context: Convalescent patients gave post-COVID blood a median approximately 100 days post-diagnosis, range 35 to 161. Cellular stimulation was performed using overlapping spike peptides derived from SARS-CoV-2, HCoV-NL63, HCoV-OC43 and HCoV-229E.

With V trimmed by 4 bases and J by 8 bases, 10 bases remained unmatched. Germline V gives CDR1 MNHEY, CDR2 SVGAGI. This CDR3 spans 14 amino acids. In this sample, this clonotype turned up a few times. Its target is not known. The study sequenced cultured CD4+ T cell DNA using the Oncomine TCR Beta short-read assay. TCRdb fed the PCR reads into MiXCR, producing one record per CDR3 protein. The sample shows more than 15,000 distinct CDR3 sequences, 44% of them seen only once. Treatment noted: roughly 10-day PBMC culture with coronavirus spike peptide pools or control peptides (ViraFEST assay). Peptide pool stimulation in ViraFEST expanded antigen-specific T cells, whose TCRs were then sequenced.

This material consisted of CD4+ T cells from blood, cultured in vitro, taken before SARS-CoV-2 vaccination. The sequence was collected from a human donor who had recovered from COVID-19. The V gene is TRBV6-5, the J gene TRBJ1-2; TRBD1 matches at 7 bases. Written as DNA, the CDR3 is TGTGCCAGCAGTTCCCAGACAGGGATACGGGGCTACACCTTC. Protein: CASSSQTGIRGYTF.